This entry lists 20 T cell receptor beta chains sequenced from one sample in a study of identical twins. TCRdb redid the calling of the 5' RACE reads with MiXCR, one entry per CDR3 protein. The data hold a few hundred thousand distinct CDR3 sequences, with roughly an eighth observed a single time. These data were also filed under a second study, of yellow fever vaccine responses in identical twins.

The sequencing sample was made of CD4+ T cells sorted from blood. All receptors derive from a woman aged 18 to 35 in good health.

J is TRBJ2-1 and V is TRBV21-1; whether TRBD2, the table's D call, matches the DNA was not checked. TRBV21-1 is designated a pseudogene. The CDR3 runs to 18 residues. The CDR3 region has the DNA TGTGCCAGCAGCAAAAGCGGGGGAGGAGGCAGTTACTACAATGAGCAGTTCTTC. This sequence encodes CASSKSGGGGSYYNEQFF.

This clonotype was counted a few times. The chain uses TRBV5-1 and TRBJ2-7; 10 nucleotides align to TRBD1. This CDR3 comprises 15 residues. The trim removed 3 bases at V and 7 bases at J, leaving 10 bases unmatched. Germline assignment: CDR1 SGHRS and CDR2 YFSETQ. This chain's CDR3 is CASSSRDRGLSEQYF. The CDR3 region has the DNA TGCGCCAGCAGCTCCCGGGACAGGGGATTGAGTGAGCAGTACTTC.

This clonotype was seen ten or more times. The CDR3 sequence is CASSYLDTTDTQYF. The CDR3 nucleotides are TGTGCCAGCAGTTATCTAGACACCACAGATACGCAGTATTTT. The V and J genes are TRBV28 and TRBJ2-3; no clear D gene. Germline lookup yields CDR1 MDHEN and CDR2 SYDVKM. The V gene lost 4 bases and the J gene lost 2 bases, with 10 bases spanning the gap. The CDR3 sequence is 14 residues long.

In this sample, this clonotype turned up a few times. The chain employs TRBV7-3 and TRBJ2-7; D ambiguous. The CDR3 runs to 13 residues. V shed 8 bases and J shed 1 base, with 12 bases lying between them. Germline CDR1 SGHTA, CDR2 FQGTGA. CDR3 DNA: TGTGCCAGCGGGTTCGGTCCTTCCTACGAGCAGTACTTC. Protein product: CASGFGPSYEQYF.

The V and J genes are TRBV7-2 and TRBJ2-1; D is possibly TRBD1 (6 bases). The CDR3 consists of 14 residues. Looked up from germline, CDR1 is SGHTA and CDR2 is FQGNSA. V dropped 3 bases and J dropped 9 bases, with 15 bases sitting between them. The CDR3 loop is CASSFQTGTTEQFF. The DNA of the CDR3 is TGTGCCAGCAGCTTCCAGACAGGTACCACTGAGCAGTTCTTC.

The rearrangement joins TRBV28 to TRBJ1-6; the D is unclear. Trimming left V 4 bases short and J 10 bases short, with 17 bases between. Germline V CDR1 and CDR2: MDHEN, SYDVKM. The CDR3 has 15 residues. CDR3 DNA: TGTGCCAGCAGTTACTTAGGTCGGCTGGAATCACCCCTCCACTTT. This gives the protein CASSYLGRLESPLHF.

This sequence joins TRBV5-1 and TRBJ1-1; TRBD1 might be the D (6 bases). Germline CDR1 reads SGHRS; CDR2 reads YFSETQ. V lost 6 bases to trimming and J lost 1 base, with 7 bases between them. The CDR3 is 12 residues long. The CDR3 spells CASMDRNTEAFF. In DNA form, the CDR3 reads TGCGCCAGCATGGACAGGAACACTGAAGCTTTCTTT.

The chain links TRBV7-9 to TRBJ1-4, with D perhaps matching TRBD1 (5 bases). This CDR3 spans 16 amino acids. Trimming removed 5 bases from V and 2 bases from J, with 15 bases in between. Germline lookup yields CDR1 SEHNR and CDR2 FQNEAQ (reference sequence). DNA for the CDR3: TGTGCCAGCAGCCAATGGGGCCTAACTACTAATGAAAAACTGTTTTTT. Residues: CASSQWGLTTNEKLFF. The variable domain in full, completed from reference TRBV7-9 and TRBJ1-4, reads DTGVSQNPRHKITKRGQNVTFRCDPISEHNRLYWYRQTLGQGPEFLTYFQNEAQLEKSRLLSDRFSAERPKGSFSTLEIQRTEQGDSAMYLCASSQWGLTTNEKLFFGSGTQLSVL.

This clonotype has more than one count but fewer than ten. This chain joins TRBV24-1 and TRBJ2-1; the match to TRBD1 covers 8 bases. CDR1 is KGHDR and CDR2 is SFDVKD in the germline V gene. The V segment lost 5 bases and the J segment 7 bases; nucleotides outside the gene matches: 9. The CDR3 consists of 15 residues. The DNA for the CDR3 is TGTGCCACCAGTGCCTCGGACAGGGCAGAGAATGAGCAGTTCTTC. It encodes CATSASDRAENEQFF.

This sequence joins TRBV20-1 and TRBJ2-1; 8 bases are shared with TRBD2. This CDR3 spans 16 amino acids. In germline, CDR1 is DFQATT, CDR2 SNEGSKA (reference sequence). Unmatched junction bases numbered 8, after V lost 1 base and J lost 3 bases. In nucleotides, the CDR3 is TGCAGTGCTAGAGTCTCCGGGACTAGAAACTACAATGAGCAGTTCTTC. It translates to CSARVSGTRNYNEQFF.

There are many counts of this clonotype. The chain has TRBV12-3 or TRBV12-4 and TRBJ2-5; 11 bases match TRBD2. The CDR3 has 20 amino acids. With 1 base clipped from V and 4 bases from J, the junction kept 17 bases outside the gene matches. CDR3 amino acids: CASSLGELTSGTGGRETQYF. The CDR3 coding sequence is TGTGCCAGCAGTTTAGGCGAATTGACTAGCGGGACTGGAGGGAGAGAGACCCAGTACTTC.

The CDR3 spells CASTRTSAYNEQFF. In nucleotides, the CDR3 is TGTGCCAGTACAAGGACATCGGCCTACAATGAGCAGTTCTTC. The chain links TRBV27 to TRBJ2-1; possibly TRBD1 for D (5 bases). Trimming removed 9 bases at V and 2 bases at J, with 14 bases between. From germline, CDR1 is MNHEY and CDR2 SMNVEV (reference sequence). This CDR3 has 14 amino acids.

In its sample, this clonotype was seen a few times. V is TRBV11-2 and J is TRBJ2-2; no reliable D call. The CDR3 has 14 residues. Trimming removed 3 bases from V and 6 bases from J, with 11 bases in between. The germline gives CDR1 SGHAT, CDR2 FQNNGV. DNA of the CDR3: TGTGCCAGCAGCTTCTCCGGGTTTGCCGGGGAGCTGTTTTTT. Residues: CASSFSGFAGELFF. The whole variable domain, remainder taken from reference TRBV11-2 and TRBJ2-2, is EAGVAQSPRYKIIEKRQSVAFWCNPISGHATLYWYQQILGQGPKLLIQFQNNGVVDDSQLPKDRFSAERLKGVDSTLKIQPAKLEDSAVYLCASSFSGFAGELFFGEGSRLTVL.

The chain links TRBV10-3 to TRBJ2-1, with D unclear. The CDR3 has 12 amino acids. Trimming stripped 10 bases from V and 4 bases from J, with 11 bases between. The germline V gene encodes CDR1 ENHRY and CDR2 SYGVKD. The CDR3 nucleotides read TGTGCCACCGCGCAGAATTACAATGAGCAGTTCTTC. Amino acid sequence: CATAQNYNEQFF.

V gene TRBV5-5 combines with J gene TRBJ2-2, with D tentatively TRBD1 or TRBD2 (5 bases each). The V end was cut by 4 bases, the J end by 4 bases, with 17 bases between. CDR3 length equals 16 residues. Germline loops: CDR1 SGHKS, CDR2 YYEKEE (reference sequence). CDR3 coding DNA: TGTGCCAGCAGCAGTTTGGGGGTAGCAATCACCGGGGAGCTGTTTTTT. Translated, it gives CASSSLGVAITGELFF.

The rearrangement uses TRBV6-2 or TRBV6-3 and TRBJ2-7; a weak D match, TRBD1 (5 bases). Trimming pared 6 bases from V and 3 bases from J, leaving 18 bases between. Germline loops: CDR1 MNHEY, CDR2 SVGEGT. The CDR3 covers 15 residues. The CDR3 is CASRPLQGTIYEQYF. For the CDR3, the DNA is TGTGCCAGCAGGCCCCTGCAGGGTACCATCTACGAGCAGTACTTC.

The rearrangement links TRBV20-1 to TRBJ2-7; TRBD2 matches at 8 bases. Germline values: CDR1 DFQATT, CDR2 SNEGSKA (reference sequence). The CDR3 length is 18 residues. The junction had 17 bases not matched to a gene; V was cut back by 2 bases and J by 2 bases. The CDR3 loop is CSARSGPTSGIYTYEQYF. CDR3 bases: TGCAGTGCTAGAAGCGGTCCAACTAGCGGAATTTATACCTACGAGCAGTACTTC.

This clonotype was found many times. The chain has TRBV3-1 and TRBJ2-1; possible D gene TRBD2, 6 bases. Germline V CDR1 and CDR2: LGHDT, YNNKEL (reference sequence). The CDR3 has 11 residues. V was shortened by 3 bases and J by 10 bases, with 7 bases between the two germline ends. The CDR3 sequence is CASSHGGEQFF. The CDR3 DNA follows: TGTGCCAGCAGCCACGGGGGAGAGCAGTTCTTC.

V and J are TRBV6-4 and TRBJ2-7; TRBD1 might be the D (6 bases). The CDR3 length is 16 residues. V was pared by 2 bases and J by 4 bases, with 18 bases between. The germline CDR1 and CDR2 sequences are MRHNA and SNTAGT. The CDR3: CASSDLLARGWYEQYF. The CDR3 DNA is TGTGCCAGCAGTGACCTCCTGGCCAGGGGATGGTACGAGCAGTACTTC.

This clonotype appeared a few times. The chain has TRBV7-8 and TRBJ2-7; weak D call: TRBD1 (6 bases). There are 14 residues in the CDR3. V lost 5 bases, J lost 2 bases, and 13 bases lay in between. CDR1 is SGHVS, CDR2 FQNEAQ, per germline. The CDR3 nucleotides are TGTGCCAGCAGCACCGGACAGAGTACCTACGAGCAGTACTTC. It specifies CASSTGQSTYEQYF.